This TCR beta chain was found in a study of blood T cell repertoires in COVID-19. CDR1 LGHNA and CDR2 YNFKEQ come from the germline V gene. Trimming stripped 1 base from V and 3 bases from J, with 7 bases between. This CDR3 comprises 14 residues. The authors' processing: Using reference gene primer amplification, nucleated cell counts were estimated. Sequenced by immunoSEQ multiplex PCR; TCRdb stores in-frame clones only, minus some. That table furnishes V, J and clone size, whereas the DNA furnished D and trimming. This sample has roughly 150,000 clones, with approximately 81% found just once. Sequencing was carried out using peripheral blood. The chain links TRBV4-2 to TRBJ1-3; D is perhaps TRBD1 (5 bases). The receptor was derived from a woman in her 50s with COVID-19, enrolled during active disease. The CDR3 DNA follows: TGTGCCAGCAGCCAAGGGCAGGGTGGAAACACCATATATTTT. Protein product: CASSQGQGGNTIYF.